This TCR beta chain appears in the sequencing data of a study of blood T cell repertoires in COVID-19. Study-wide background: The United States, Italy and Spain supplied acute and convalescent COVID-19 samples.

Study processing details: Estimation of nucleated cell counts was performed using reference gene primer amplification. Repertoires were generated with immunoSEQ multiplex PCR, while TCRdb's copy carries only in-frame clones and drops some. For V, J and clone size, that table is used; D and trimming come from the DNA. The sample shows 200,000 to 250,000 clones, 80% to 90% of them seen only once. Cohorts were based on clinical histories the participants reported. The V segment lost 3 bases and the J segment 1 base; nucleotides outside the gene matches: 10. Germline loops: CDR1 SGDLS, CDR2 YYNGEE. The CDR3 runs to 16 residues.

The receptor was isolated from a man aged 18-30 years with acute COVID-19. The chain uses TRBV9 and TRBJ2-7; 7 nucleotides line up with TRBD2. Sequencing was done on a sample of PBMCs or T cells enriched from blood (not recorded which). CDR3 amino acids: CASSAGEAGWSYEQYF. The CDR3, as DNA: TGTGCCAGCAGCGCGGGGGAAGCGGGATGGTCCTACGAGCAGTACTTC.